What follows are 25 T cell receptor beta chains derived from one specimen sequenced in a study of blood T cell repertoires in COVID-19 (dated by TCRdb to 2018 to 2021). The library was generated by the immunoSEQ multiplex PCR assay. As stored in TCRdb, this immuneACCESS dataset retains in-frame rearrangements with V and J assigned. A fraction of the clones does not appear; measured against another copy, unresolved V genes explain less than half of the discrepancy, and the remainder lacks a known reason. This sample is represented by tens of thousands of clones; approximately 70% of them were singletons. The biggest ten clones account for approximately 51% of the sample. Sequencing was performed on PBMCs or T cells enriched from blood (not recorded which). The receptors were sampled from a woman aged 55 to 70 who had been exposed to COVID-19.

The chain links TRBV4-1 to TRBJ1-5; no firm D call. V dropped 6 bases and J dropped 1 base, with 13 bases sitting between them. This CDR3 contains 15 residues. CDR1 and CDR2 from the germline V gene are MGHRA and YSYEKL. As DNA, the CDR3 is TGCGCCAGCAGACACACAGAAACGAGCAATCAGCCCCAGCATTTT. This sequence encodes CASRHTETSNQPQHF.

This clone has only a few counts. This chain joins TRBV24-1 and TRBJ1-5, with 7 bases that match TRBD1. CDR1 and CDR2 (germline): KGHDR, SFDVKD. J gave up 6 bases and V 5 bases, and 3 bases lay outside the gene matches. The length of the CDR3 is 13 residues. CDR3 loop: CATSGTGPQPQHF. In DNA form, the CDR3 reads TGTGCCACCAGTGGGACAGGCCCTCAGCCCCAGCATTTT.

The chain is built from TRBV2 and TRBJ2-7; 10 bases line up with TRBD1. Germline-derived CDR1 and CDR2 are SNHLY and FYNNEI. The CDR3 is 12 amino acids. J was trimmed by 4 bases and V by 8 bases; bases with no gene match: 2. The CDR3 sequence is CASGQGVYEQYF. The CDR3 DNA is TGTGCCAGCGGACAGGGGGTTTACGAGCAGTACTTC.

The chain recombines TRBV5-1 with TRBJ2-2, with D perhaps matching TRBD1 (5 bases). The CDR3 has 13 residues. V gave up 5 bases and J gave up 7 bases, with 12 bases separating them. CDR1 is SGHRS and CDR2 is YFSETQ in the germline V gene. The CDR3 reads CASSRGPLGELFF. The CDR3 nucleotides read TGCGCCAGCAGTAGGGGCCCGCTCGGGGAGCTGTTTTTT.

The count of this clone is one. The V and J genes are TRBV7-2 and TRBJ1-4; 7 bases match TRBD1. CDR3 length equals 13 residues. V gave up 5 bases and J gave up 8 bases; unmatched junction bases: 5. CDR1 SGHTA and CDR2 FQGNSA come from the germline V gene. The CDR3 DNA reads TGTGCCAGCAGCCTACAGACAGGGGAAAAACTGTTTTTT. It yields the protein CASSLQTGEKLFF.

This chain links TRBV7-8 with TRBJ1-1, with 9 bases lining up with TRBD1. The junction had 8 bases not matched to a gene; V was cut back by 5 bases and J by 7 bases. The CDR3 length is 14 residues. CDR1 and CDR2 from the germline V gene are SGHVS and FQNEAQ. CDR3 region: CASSLRTGALEAFF. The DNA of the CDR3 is TGTGCCAGCAGCCTCCGGACAGGGGCGCTTGAAGCTTTCTTT. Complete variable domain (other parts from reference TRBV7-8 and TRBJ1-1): GAGVSQSPRYKVAKRGQDVALRCDPISGHVSLFWYQQALGQGPEFLTYFQNEAQLDKSGLPSDRFFAERPEGSVSTLKIQRTQQEDSAVYLCASSLRTGALEAFFGQGTRLTVV.

The CDR3, as DNA: TGTGCCAGCGCCAAGAGACAGGGAAATTCACCCCTCCACTTT. Its protein is CASAKRQGNSPLHF. The chain has TRBV28 and TRBJ1-6, with TRBD1 matching 7 bases. Germline-derived CDR1 and CDR2 are MDHEN and SYDVKM. The CDR3 totals 14 residues. With 8 bases clipped from V and 7 bases from J, the junction kept 8 bases outside the gene matches.

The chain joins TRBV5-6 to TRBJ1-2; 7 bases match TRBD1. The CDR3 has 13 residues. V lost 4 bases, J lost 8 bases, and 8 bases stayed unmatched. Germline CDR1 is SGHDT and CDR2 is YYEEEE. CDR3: CASSITGAWGYTF. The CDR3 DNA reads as TGTGCCAGCAGCATCACAGGGGCTTGGGGCTACACCTTC.

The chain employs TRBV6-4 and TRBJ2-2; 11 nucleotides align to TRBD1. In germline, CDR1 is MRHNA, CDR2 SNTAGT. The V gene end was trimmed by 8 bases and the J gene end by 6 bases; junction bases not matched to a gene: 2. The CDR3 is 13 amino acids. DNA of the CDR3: TGTGCCAGCTCGGGACAGGGGGCCGGGGAGCTGTTTTTT. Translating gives CASSGQGAGELFF.

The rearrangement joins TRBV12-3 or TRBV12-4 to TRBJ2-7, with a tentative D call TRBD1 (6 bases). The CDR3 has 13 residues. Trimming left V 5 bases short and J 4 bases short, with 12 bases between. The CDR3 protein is CASSPRQVYEQYF. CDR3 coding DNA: TGTGCCAGCAGTCCAAGACAGGTATACGAGCAGTACTTC.

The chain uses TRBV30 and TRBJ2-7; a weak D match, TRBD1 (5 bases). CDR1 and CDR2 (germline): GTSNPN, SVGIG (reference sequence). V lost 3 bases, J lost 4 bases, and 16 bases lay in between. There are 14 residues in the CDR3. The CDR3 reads CAWSSRGRTYEQYF. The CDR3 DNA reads TGTGCCTGGAGCTCAAGGGGCAGGACGTACGAGCAGTACTTC. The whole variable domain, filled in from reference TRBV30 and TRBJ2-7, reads SQTIHQWPATLVQPVGSPLSLECTVEGTSNPNLYWYRQAAGRGLQLLFYSVGIGQISSEVPQNLSASRPQDRQFILSSKKLLLSDSGFYLCAWSSRGRTYEQYFGPGTRLTVT.

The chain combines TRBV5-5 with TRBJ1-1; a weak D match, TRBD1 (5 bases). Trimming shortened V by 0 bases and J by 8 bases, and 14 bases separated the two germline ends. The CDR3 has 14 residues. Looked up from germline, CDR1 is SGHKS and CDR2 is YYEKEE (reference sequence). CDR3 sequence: CASSLVQGLAEAFF. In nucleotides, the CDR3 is TGTGCCAGCAGCTTGGTTCAGGGATTGGCCGAAGCTTTCTTT.

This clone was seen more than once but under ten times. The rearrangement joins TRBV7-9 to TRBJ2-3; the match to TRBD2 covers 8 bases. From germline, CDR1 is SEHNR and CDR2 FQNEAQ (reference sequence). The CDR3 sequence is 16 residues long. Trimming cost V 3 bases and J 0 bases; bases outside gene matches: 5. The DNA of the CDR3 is TGTGCCAGCAGCTTTTATAGCGGGACTAGCACAGATACGCAGTATTTT. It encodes CASSFYSGTSTDTQYF. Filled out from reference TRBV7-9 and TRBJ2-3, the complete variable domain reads DTGVSQNPRHKITKRGQNVTFRCDPISEHNRLYWYRQTLGQGPEFLTYFQNEAQLEKSRLLSDRFSAERPKGSFSTLEIQRTEQGDSAMYLCASSFYSGTSTDTQYFGPGTRLTVL.

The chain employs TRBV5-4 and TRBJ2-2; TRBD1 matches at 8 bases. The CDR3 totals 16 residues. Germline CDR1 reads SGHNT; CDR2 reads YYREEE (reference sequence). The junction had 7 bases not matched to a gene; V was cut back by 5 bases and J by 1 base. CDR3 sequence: CASSPGTGKNTGELFF. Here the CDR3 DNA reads TGTGCCAGCAGTCCCGGGACAGGAAAGAACACCGGGGAGCTGTTTTTT. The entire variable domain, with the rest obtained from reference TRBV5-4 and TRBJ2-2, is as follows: ETGVTQSPTHLIKTRGQQVTLRCSSQSGHNTVSWYQQALGQGPQFIFQYYREEENGRGNFPPRFSGLQFPNYSSELNVNALELDDSALYLCASSPGTGKNTGELFFGEGSRLTVL.

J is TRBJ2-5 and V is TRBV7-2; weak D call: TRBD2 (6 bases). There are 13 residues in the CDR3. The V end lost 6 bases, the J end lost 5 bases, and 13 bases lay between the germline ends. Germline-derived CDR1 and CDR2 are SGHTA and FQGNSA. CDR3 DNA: TGTGCCAGCAGTCCGGGTGCGGGGGAGACCCAGTACTTC. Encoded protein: CASSPGAGETQYF.

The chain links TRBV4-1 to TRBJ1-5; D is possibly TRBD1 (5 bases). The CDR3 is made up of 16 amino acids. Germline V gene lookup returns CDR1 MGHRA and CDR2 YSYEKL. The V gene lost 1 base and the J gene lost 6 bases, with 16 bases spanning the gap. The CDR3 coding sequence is TGCGCCAGCAGCCAAGGTGCGGGGGGAAGGCTTCAGCCCCAGCATTTT. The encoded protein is CASSQGAGGRLQPQHF.

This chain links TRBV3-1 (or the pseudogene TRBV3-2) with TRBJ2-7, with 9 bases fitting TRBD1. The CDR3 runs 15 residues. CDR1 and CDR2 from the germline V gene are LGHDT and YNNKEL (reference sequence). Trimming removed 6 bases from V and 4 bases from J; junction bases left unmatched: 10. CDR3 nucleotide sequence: TGTGCCAGCAGTCCTCTCGACAGGGGGAATTACGAGCAGTACTTC. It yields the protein CASSPLDRGNYEQYF.

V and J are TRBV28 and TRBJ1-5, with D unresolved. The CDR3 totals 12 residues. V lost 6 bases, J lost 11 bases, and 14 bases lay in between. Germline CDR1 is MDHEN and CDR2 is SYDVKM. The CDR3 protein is CASSPSRPAQHF. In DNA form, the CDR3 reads TGTGCCAGCAGCCCATCCCGTCCGGCCCAGCATTTT.

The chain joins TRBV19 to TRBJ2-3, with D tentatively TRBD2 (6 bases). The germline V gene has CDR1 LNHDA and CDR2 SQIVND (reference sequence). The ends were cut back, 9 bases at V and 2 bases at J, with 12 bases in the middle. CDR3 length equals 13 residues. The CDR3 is CASTGLHTDTQYF. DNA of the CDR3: TGTGCCAGCACGGGACTCCACACAGATACGCAGTATTTT. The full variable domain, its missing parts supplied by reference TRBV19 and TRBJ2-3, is DGGITQSPKYLFRKEGQNVTLSCEQNLNHDAMYWYRQDPGQGLRLIYYSQIVNDFQKGDIAEGYSVSREKKESFPLTVTSAQKNPTAFYLCASTGLHTDTQYFGPGTRLTVL.

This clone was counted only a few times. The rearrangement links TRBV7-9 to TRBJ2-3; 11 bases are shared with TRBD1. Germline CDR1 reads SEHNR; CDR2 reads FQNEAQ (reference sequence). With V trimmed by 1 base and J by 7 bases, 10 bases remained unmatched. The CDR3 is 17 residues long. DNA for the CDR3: TGTGCCAGCAGCTTAGGGCCGGGACAGGGGGAACTTTATACGCAGTATTTT. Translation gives CASSLGPGQGELYTQYF.

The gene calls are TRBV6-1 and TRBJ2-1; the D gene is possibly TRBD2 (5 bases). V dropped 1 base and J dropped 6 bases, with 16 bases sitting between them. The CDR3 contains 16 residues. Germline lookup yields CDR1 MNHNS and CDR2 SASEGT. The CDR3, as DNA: TGTGCCAGCAGTGAAGAGGGAGCTAGGCCCTTCAATGAGCAGTTCTTC. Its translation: CASSEEGARPFNEQFF.

The CDR3, as DNA: TGTGCCAGCAGGAGCGACAGGCGTGCTGAAGCTTTCTTT. Protein: CASRSDRRAEAFF. The chain has TRBV6-5 and TRBJ1-1; tentatively, D is TRBD1 (6 bases). Germline-derived CDR1 and CDR2 are MNHEY and SVGAGI. The length of the CDR3 is 13 residues. V shed 6 bases and J shed 6 bases, with 14 bases lying between them.

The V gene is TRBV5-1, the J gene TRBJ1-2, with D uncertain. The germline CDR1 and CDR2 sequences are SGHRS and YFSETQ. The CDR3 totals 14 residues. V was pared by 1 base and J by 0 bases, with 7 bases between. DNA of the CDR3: TGCGCCAGCAGCTTGACAGATACTAACTATGGCTACACCTTC. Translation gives CASSLTDTNYGYTF. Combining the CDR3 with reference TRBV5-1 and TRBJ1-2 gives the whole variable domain KAGVTQTPRYLIKTRGQQVTLSCSPISGHRSVSWYQQTPGQGLQFLFEYFSETQRNKGNFPGRFSGRQFSNSRSEMNVSTLELGDSALYLCASSLTDTNYGYTFGSGTRLTVV.

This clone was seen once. The CDR3 region is CALGQGKYTIYF. The CDR3 DNA sequence: TGTGCCCTGGGACAGGGAAAATACACCATATATTTT. This rearrangement joins TRBV30 to TRBJ1-3; the match to TRBD1 covers 9 bases. Losses at the gene ends were 8 bases for V and 8 bases for J; bases not matched to a gene: 7. Germline V lookup: CDR1 GTSNPN, CDR2 SVGIG (reference sequence). The CDR3 extends over 12 amino acids.

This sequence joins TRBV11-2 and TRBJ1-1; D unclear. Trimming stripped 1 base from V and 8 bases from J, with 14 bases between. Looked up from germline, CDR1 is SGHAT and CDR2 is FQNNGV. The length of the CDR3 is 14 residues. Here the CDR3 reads CASSLGADGSEAFF. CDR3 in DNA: TGTGCCAGCAGCTTAGGGGCTGATGGATCAGAAGCTTTCTTT.